This TCR beta chain is from a study of beta chain features in type 1 diabetes. Study background: Healthy donors and patients showed comparable age, gender and cell yields.

CDR3 length: 15 amino acids. Trimming took 3 bases from V and 3 from J; bases not matched to a gene: 4. Germline assignment: CDR1 MGHRA and CDR2 YSYEKL. Notes on this clone: Its specificity is unknown.

Expressed TCRB transcripts were sequenced because the isolated RNA had all been reverse transcribed beforehand. Mean read depth for naive, central memory and regulatory T cell samples was about 3.6 million reads. Data came from immunoSEQ multiplex PCR; TCRdb stores just in-frame clones and leaves some out. Of 300,000 or so clones in the sample, roughly 13% were seen once. Regarding the study as a whole: Junctions at VDJ sites from type 1 diabetes patients had fewer insertions and more deletions. A moderate, significant TCRB CDR3 shortening appeared in type 1 diabetes across four CD4+ subsets.

The clonotype comes from a woman between 18 and 30 years old with type 1 diabetes. This chain connects TRBV4-1 to TRBJ2-2; 7 nucleotides agree with TRBD1. Sequencing was carried out using naive CD4+ T cells from blood. The CDR3: CASSHADRDTGELFF. The CDR3 DNA is TGCGCCAGCAGCCATGCTGACAGGGACACCGGGGAGCTGTTTTTT.